The text below deals with one T cell receptor beta chain. An input of about 0.5 to 1 ug of RNA was subjected to reverse transcription using random hexamers. The authors amplified TCR beta CDR3 across 54 Vbeta and 13 Jbeta using immunoSEQ multiplex PCR. MiXCR was run by TCRdb on the immunoSEQ multiplex PCR reads, yielding one entry per CDR3 protein. This sample has some 150,000 distinct CDR3 sequences, with 85% to 95% found just once. Peripheral blood CD8+ and CD4+ T cells were profiled by TCR beta sequencing. These data belong to a study of CD8 T cells in Susac syndrome. V was trimmed by 6 bases and J by 6 bases, leaving 14 bases between them. This CDR3 has 13 amino acids.

The chain is built from TRBV12-3 or TRBV12-4 and TRBJ1-1; D ambiguous. The source is a human donor with Susac syndrome. The sample consisted of CD4+ T cells from PBMCs. CDR3 DNA sequence: TGTGCCAGCAGGAATGCTCCGCGGGCTGAAGCTTTCTTT. As protein: CASRNAPRAEAFF.